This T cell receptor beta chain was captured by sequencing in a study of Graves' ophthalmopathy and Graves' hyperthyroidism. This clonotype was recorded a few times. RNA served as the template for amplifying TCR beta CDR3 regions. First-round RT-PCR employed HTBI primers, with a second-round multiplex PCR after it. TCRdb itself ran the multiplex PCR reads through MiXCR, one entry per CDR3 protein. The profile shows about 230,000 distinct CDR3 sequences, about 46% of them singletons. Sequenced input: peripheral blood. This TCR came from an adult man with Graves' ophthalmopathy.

The CDR3 protein is CASSQQDRSHGYTF. CDR3 in DNA: TGTGCCAGCAGCCAGCAGGACAGATCCCATGGCTACACCTTC. The J gene is TRBJ1-2, the V gene TRBV7-9, with a possible D match to TRBD1 (6 bases). This CDR3 region has 14 residues. V shed 5 bases and J shed 6 bases, with 16 bases lying between them. The germline gives CDR1 SEHNR, CDR2 FQNEAQ (reference sequence).